This TCR beta chain was recovered during a study of T cells expressing NK-cell markers. About the study: Sorted CD3+CD56-NKG2C+, CD3+CD56+NKG2C+ and CD3+CD56+NKG2C- T cells supplied the TCR beta repertoires. General observations from the study: Five or six donors showed dominant NKG2C+ clonotypes comprising roughly 1.0-7.0% of their CD8+ T cells.

TCRdb reprocessed the 5' RACE reads, keeping one entry per CDR3 protein, no DNA. Here the sample table reports some 150,000 distinct CDR3 sequences. The CDR3 is made up of 15 amino acids. Germline V gene data show CDR1 as SGDLS and CDR2 as YYNGEE. In the case of this clonotype: As yet, its antigen is unknown.

This sequence was found in a man between 18 and 35 years old in good health. The source material was blood T cells: a sorted CD56 or NKG2C T cell subset, CD4+ or CD8+ T cells, or bulk PBMC T cells (not recorded which). The chain joins TRBV9 to TRBJ2-3. The CDR3 is CASSVYGSSTDTQYF.